This T cell receptor (beta chain) was sequenced in a study of cytomegalovirus exposure and HLA in healthy donors. Findings and limits, study-wide: A few chains tied to CMV proved CMV antigen-specific in vitro.

The PCR employed 60 Vbeta primers together with 13 Jbeta primers. Produced via immunoSEQ multiplex PCR; TCRdb's table is partial and in-frame only. The sample records tens of thousands of clones, more than 65% being singletons. Regarding this clone: Its antigen remains unidentified.

The CDR3 is 16 residues long. CDR1 MGHRA and CDR2 YSYEKL come from the germline V gene. With 2 bases removed from V and 0 bases from J, the gap between germline ends came to 11 bases. The receptor was derived from a male donor in good health and CMV-seropositive. The chain links TRBV4-1 to TRBJ1-3; no clear D. Sample: PBMCs. For the CDR3, the DNA is TGCGCCAGCAGCCAACGGTCCCTTTACTCTGGAAACACCATATATTTT. Its protein is CASSQRSLYSGNTIYF.